The TCR beta chain described here comes from a study of a mutant IDH1 vaccine in newly diagnosed glioma. The overall study: Vaccinations were initiated 4-6 weeks following radiotherapy alone, or were given together with temozolomide cycles.

The time point denotes: week 11, during vaccination. Mutant IDH1 20-mer peptide, at 300 ug, made up each vaccine dose, with topical imiquimod. Every donor had a new WHO grade 3 or 4 astrocytoma that was IDH1-mutant, with loss of nuclear ATRX. In germline, CDR1 is SGHNT, CDR2 YYREEE (reference sequence). The J segment lost 6 bases and the V segment lost 4 bases, leaving 5 bases of the junction unmatched. The CDR3 runs 13 residues. Repertoires were generated with immunoSEQ multiplex PCR, while TCRdb's copy carries only in-frame clones and drops some. The sample holds fewer than 75,000 clones, 84% seen once. A word on this clone: The antigen remains unidentified.

Points from the study as a whole: Across multiple MHC alleles, 93.3% of patients had vaccine-induced responses. It seemed that pseudoprogression was not linked to changes in the top peripheral T cell clonotypes.

The chain joins TRBV5-4 to TRBJ2-3; 7 bases line up with TRBD2. The source material was PBMCs, sampled from a glioma patient whose treatment included an IDH1 peptide vaccine. The sequence was collected from a woman in her fifties or sixties with glioma. CDR3 in DNA: TGTGCCAGCAGCCACGTGGGGGGGGATACGCAGTATTTT. Its translation is CASSHVGGDTQYF.